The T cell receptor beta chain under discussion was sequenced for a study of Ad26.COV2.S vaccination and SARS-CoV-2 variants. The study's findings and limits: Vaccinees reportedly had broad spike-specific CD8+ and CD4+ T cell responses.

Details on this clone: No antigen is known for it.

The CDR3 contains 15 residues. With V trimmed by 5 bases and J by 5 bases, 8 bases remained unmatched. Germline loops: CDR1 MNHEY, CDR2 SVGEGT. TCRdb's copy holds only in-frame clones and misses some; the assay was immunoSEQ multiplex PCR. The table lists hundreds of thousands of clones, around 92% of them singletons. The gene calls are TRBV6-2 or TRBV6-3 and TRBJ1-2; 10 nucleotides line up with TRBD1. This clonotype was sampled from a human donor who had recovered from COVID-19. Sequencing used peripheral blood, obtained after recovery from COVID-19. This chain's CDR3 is CASSPGTGVNYGYTF. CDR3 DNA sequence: TGTGCCAGCAGTCCCGGGACAGGGGTAAATTATGGCTACACCTTC.